The following is a T cell receptor beta chain sequence with its context. The sample originates from a study of technical replicates of blood from a few donors. Generated by immunoSEQ multiplex PCR, the TCRdb table keeps only in-frame clones and is missing some. The table has 70,000 to 85,000 clones, 97% seen once. Germline V gives CDR1 MNHNS, CDR2 SASEGT. This CDR3 is built from 13 residues. The J segment lost 4 bases and the V segment lost 7 bases, leaving 6 bases of the junction unmatched. Sequencing was carried out using T cells isolated from PBMCs. The chain joins TRBV6-1 to TRBJ1-1, with 7 positions matching TRBD1. This sequence was found in a human donor in good health. The CDR3 spells CASTRQGRTEAFF. The CDR3 nucleotides are TGTGCCAGCACCAGACAGGGTCGCACTGAAGCTTTCTTT.